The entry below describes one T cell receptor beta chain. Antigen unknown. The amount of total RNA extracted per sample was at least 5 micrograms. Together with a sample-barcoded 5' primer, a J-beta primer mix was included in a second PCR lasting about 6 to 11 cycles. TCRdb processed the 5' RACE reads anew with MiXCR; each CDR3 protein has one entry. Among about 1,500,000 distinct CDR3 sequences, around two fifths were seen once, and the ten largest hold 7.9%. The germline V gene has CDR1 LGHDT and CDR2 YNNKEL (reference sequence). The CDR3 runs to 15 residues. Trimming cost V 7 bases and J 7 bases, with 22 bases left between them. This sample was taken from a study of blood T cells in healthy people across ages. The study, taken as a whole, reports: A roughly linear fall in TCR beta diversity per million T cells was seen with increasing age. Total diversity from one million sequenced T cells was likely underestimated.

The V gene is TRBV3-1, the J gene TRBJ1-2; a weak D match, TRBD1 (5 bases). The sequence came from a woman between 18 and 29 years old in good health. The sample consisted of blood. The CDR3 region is CASTPTLDSGCGYTF. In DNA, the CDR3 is TGTGCCAGCACCCCAACGCTAGACAGTGGCTGTGGCTACACCTTC.